The next 23 T cell receptor beta chains were all read from a single sample in a study of monozygotic twins with inflammatory bowel disease. TCRdb re-called the 5' RACE reads; every CDR3 protein appears as one record, without DNA. This sample contains 110,000 to 150,000 distinct CDR3 sequences. The sample consisted of blood. These receptors were obtained from a human donor with ulcerative colitis or Crohn's disease, or a healthy co-twin of an affected twin (not recorded which).

The chain is built from TRBV20-1 and TRBJ2-3; TCRdb reports TRBD1, a call that lacks DNA to check it against. Germline CDR1 and CDR2: DFQATT and SNEGSKA (reference sequence). The CDR3 spans 14 residues. The CDR3 here is CSARDQLGADTQYF.

The chain joins TRBV28 to TRBJ2-3; TCRdb outputs TRBD2, but without DNA this stays unchecked. The germline CDR1 and CDR2 sequences are MDHEN and SYDVKM. The CDR3 extends over 22 amino acids. The CDR3: CASSPPVFRGSSGRRGTDTQYF.

The gene calls are TRBV29-1 and TRBJ1-4; TCRdb indicates TRBD1, and absent DNA this call remains unverified. Germline V gene lookup returns CDR1 SQVTM and CDR2 ANQGSEA. CDR3 size: 14 residues. Here the CDR3 reads CSGGAGTGNEKLFF.

The chain recombines TRBV6-2 or TRBV6-3 with TRBJ1-1; TCRdb selects TRBD1, and the lack of DNA leaves this call unchecked. CDR1 and CDR2 from the germline V gene are MNHEY and SVGEGT. There are 15 residues in the CDR3. CDR3 sequence reads: CASSYGTRAVIEAFF.

The chain is built from TRBV7-9 and TRBJ2-5. The CDR3 spans 12 residues. Germline CDR1 SEHNR, CDR2 FQNEAQ (reference sequence). The CDR3 region is CASSWAQETQYF.

This chain uses TRBV5-1 with TRBJ1-5. CDR3 size: 15 residues. Germline CDR1 is SGHRS and CDR2 is YFSETQ. Here the CDR3 reads CASSLLGNSNQPQHF.

The V call is TRBV5-6, the J call TRBJ2-3. The CDR3 length is 12 residues. CDR1 and CDR2 from the germline V gene are SGHDT and YYEEEE. The CDR3 loop is CASSLGADTQYF.

This rearrangement joins TRBV27 to TRBJ1-5; the TRBD1 assignment by TCRdb is unverifiable without DNA. Germline V gene lookup returns CDR1 MNHEY and CDR2 SMNVEV (reference sequence). This CDR3 is 14 amino acids long. The CDR3 sequence: CASSFGTGSQPQHF.

The genes are TRBV25-1 and TRBJ2-5; TCRdb proposes TRBD1, but this gene call is untestable without DNA. Germline CDR1 and CDR2: MGHDK and SYGVNS. CDR3 size: 15 residues. The CDR3 loop reads CASSDVKDRAETQYF. Supplemented by reference TRBV25-1 and TRBJ2-5, the full variable domain reads EADIYQTPRYLVIGTGKKITLECSQTMGHDKMYWYQQDPGMELHLIHYSYGVNSTEKGDLSSESTVSRIRTEHFPLTLESARPSHTSQYLCASSDVKDRAETQYFGPGTRLLVL.

The chain recombines TRBV5-6 with TRBJ1-6; absent DNA, TCRdb's TRBD1 call cannot be checked. The CDR3 sequence is 16 residues long. CDR1 SGHDT and CDR2 YYEEEE come from the germline V gene. The CDR3 spells CASSSIGQNTNSPLHF.

V gene TRBV5-1 combines with J gene TRBJ1-1; TCRdb returns TRBD1, unconfirmable since there is no DNA. Germline-derived CDR1 and CDR2 are SGHRS and YFSETQ. There are 15 residues in the CDR3. CDR3 loop: CASSILQGANTEAFF.

The V call is TRBV24-1, the J call TRBJ1-5. Per germline, CDR1 KGHDR and CDR2 SFDVKD. CDR3 length: 14 amino acids. CDR3 sequence: CATSDPTLNQPQHF.

This sequence joins TRBV5-1 and TRBJ2-5. The CDR3 spans 13 residues. Germline values: CDR1 SGHRS, CDR2 YFSETQ. The CDR3 sequence: CASGPEVRETQYF.

This chain uses TRBV7-8 with TRBJ2-5; TCRdb designates TRBD1, a call that cannot be tested without DNA. This CDR3 is built from 15 residues. The V gene's germline CDR1 is SGHVS and CDR2 FQNEAQ. CDR3 residues: CASSPPGTGEETQYF. The variable domain in full, completed from reference TRBV7-8 and TRBJ2-5, reads GAGVSQSPRYKVAKRGQDVALRCDPISGHVSLFWYQQALGQGPEFLTYFQNEAQLDKSGLPSDRFFAERPEGSVSTLKIQRTQQEDSAVYLCASSPPGTGEETQYFGPGTRLLVL.

The V call is TRBV10-2, the J call TRBJ2-7; TCRdb picks TRBD2, but there is no DNA to check that call. This CDR3 spans 14 amino acids. Germline assignment: CDR1 WSHSY and CDR2 SAAADI. CDR3 protein: CASSTGTSGREQYF.

The gene calls are TRBV12-3 or TRBV12-4 and TRBJ2-7. CDR3 size: 13 residues. CDR3: CASSLKRNYEQYF.

CDR3 sequence reads: CASSETWNTEAFF. This chain joins TRBV6-1 and TRBJ1-1. Per germline, CDR1 MNHNS and CDR2 SASEGT. The CDR3 is 13 residues long.

V usage is TRBV29-1 and J usage is TRBJ2-3. Germline V gene sequence: CDR1 SQVTM, CDR2 ANQGSEA. The CDR3 consists of 12 residues. CDR3 amino acids: CSVAGVSDTQYF.

The chain has TRBV18 and TRBJ2-7; the D gene TCRdb calls, TRBD2, cannot be checked with no DNA. Germline CDR1 and CDR2: KGHSH and LQKENI. The CDR3 has 14 residues. The CDR3 loop reads CASSPGQRFYEQYF.

The chain is built from TRBV3-1 and TRBJ2-6; TCRdb indicates TRBD1, and absent DNA this call remains unverified. This CDR3 contains 17 residues. Germline CDR1 LGHDT, CDR2 YNNKEL (reference sequence). The CDR3 spells CASSQDPGGRGANVLTF.

This chain connects TRBV24-1 to TRBJ2-7; TCRdb's D call of TRBD2 is untestable without DNA. The germline CDR1 and CDR2 sequences are KGHDR and SFDVKD. The CDR3 runs 11 residues. The CDR3: CATGGDYEQYF.

CDR3 sequence reads: CSATTGRNTGELFF. The V and J genes are TRBV20-1 and TRBJ2-2; the D call from TCRdb, TRBD2, cannot be confirmed without DNA. Germline V gene sequence: CDR1 DFQATT, CDR2 SNEGSKA (reference sequence). This CDR3 is 14 amino acids long.

The chain recombines TRBV5-1 with TRBJ2-1. The germline V gene encodes CDR1 SGHRS and CDR2 YFSETQ. The CDR3 is 13 amino acids. The CDR3 loop reads CASSLPDNTEQFF.